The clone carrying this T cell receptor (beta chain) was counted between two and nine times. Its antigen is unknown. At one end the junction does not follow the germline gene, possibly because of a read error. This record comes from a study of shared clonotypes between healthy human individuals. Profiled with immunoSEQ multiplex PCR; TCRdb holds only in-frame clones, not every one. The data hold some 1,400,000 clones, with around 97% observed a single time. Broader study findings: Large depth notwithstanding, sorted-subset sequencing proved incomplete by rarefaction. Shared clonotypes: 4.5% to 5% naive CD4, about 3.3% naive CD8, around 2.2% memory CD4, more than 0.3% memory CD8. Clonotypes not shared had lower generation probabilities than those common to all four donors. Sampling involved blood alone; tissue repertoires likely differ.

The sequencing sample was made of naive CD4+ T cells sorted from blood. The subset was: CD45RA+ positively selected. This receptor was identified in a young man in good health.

The CDR3 sequence is CSGVSGCHF. The CDR3 bases are TGCAGCGGCGTGTCCGGGTGTCACTTC. The J gene is TRBJ2-4, the V gene TRBV29-1; no clear D gene. Germline CDR1 SQVTM, CDR2 ANQGSEA. This CDR3 spans 9 amino acids.